The 27 T cell receptor beta chains listed next were all sequenced from one sample in a study of blood T cells in healthy people across ages. Together with a sample-barcoded 5' primer, a J-beta primer mix was included in a second PCR lasting roughly 6 to 12 cycles. TCRdb reprocessed the 5' RACE reads via MiXCR and lists one record per CDR3 protein. There are 650,000 to 950,000 distinct CDR3 sequences in the sample; roughly 44% occur only once, and nearly 20% lies in the top ten. Source material: blood. The receptors here all came from a man aged 55-75 years in good health.

V and J are TRBV4-3 and TRBJ1-5; D gene ambiguous. V was shortened by 0 bases and J by 7 bases, with 13 bases between the two germline ends. CDR1 is LGHNA and CDR2 is YSLEER in the germline V gene. The CDR3 totals 15 residues. The CDR3 loop is CASSQEGTAGQPQHF. The DNA for the CDR3 is TGCGCCAGCAGCCAAGAGGGCACAGCGGGACAGCCCCAGCATTTT.

The CDR3 nucleotides are TGCGCCAGCAGGCCCGCCGGGAACGAGCAGTACTTC. This gives the protein CASRPAGNEQYF. The rearrangement joins TRBV5-1 to TRBJ2-7, with a possible D match to TRBD2 (5 bases). V gave up 5 bases and J gave up 5 bases, with 11 bases separating them. Germline V CDR1 and CDR2: SGHRS, YFSETQ. This CDR3 has 12 amino acids. Supplemented by reference TRBV5-1 and TRBJ2-7, the full variable domain reads KAGVTQTPRYLIKTRGQQVTLSCSPISGHRSVSWYQQTPGQGLQFLFEYFSETQRNKGNFPGRFSGRQFSNSRSEMNVSTLELGDSALYLCASRPAGNEQYFGPGTRLTVT.

The V call is TRBV24-1, the J call TRBJ2-2; 7 bases are shared with TRBD1. V shed 6 bases, J shed 6 bases, and the junction held 9 bases outside the gene matches. This CDR3 spans 15 amino acids. Germline V gives CDR1 KGHDR, CDR2 SFDVKD. CDR3 DNA: TGTGCCACCAGTCCCCCAGGGGGAATGGCCGGGGAGCTGTTTTTT. Residues: CATSPPGGMAGELFF.

V usage is TRBV20-1 and J usage is TRBJ1-6; D may be TRBD1 (5 bases). V was shortened by 2 bases and J by 8 bases, with 7 bases between the two germline ends. The CDR3 consists of 12 residues. Germline V gene sequence: CDR1 DFQATT, CDR2 SNEGSKA (reference sequence). CDR3 sequence (DNA): TGCAGTGCTAGAACGGGGGATTCACCCCTCCACTTT. Protein: CSARTGDSPLHF.

This clonotype showed up many times. V usage is TRBV5-1 and J usage is TRBJ1-2; maybe TRBD1 (6 bases). Germline V gene sequence: CDR1 SGHRS, CDR2 YFSETQ. CDR3 length equals 15 residues. Trimming took 0 bases from V and 6 from J, leaving 15 bases between them. DNA for the CDR3: TGCGCCAGCAGCTTGGCTCCAGGGGCGGTGAATGGCTACACCTTC. It codes for CASSLAPGAVNGYTF.

This rearrangement joins TRBV4-1 to TRBJ2-1; 12 nucleotides line up with TRBD2. J was trimmed by 13 bases and V by 4 bases; bases with no gene match: 14. CDR1 and CDR2 from the germline V gene are MGHRA and YSYEKL. This CDR3 region has 16 residues. DNA of the CDR3: TGCGCCAGCAGCCTATCTAGCGGGGGGGAACAAGAGACCCAGTTCTTC. Translation: CASSLSSGGEQETQFF.

This chain connects TRBV20-1 to TRBJ2-1; D is ambiguous. The CDR3 is 13 residues long. V was pared by 7 bases and J by 0 bases, with 10 bases between. Looked up from germline, CDR1 is DFQATT and CDR2 is SNEGSKA (reference sequence). This CDR3 reads CSVQTSSYNEQFF. CDR3 nucleotide sequence: TGCAGTGTTCAGACGAGCTCCTACAATGAGCAGTTCTTC.

The genes are TRBV9 and TRBJ2-5; D is perhaps TRBD2 (7 bases). The CDR3 length is 14 residues. Germline CDR1 and CDR2: SGDLS and YYNGEE. Trimming shortened V by 3 bases and J by 0 bases, and 9 bases separated the two germline ends. The CDR3 sequence: CASSEGGYQETQYF. Here the CDR3 DNA reads TGTGCCAGCAGCGAGGGGGGGTACCAAGAGACCCAGTACTTC.

The chain combines TRBV21-1 with TRBJ2-5. TRBV21-1 represents a pseudogene. CDR3 length equals 16 residues. CDR3 bases: TGTGCCAGCAGCAAAGCACCAGGTACCGACCAAGAGACCCAGTACTTC. Its protein is CASSKAPGTDQETQYF.

This clonotype was seen ten or more times. The gene calls are TRBV5-5 and TRBJ2-7; tentative D call: TRBD2 (5 bases). This CDR3 spans 15 amino acids. CDR1 and CDR2 from the germline V gene are SGHKS and YYEKEE (reference sequence). V lost 4 bases and J lost 0, with 14 bases in between. CDR3 protein: CASSPNGKGSYEQYF. CDR3 in DNA: TGTGCCAGCAGCCCTAACGGGAAAGGCTCCTACGAGCAGTACTTC.

This clonotype was detected many times. The chain is built from TRBV4-3 and TRBJ2-5, with 10 bases identical to TRBD2. After removal of 0 bases from V and 4 bases from J, the junction contained 5 bases not matched to a gene. The CDR3 has 16 residues. Germline V CDR1 and CDR2: LGHNA, YSLEER. CDR3 residues: CASSQDGVAGGETQYF. The CDR3 coding sequence is TGCGCCAGCAGCCAAGACGGGGTAGCGGGGGGAGAGACCCAGTACTTC.

This sequence joins TRBV5-1 and TRBJ2-6; maybe TRBD1 (6 bases). This CDR3 has 19 amino acids. The V end was cut by 0 bases, the J end by 0 bases, with 16 bases between. The germline V gene has CDR1 SGHRS and CDR2 YFSETQ. The CDR3 coding sequence is TGCGCCAGCAGCTTGGAGTCCCAGGGGCCCACCTCTGGGGCCAACGTCCTGACTTTC. Translated: CASSLESQGPTSGANVLTF. Drawing the rest from reference TRBV5-1 and TRBJ2-6, the complete variable domain is KAGVTQTPRYLIKTRGQQVTLSCSPISGHRSVSWYQQTPGQGLQFLFEYFSETQRNKGNFPGRFSGRQFSNSRSEMNVSTLELGDSALYLCASSLESQGPTSGANVLTFGAGSRLTVL.

The chain links TRBV11-3 to TRBJ2-5; the D gene is possibly TRBD1 (6 bases). The germline V gene has CDR1 SGHNT and CDR2 YENEEA. Trimming took 3 bases from V and 5 from J, leaving 16 bases between them. This CDR3 is 15 amino acids long. CDR3 sequence: CASSFSGAPPETQYF. The CDR3 coding sequence is TGTGCCAGCAGCTTCTCAGGGGCCCCTCCGGAGACCCAGTACTTC.

This clonotype was seen a few times. This rearrangement joins TRBV12-3 or TRBV12-4 to TRBJ1-2; 7 bases are shared with TRBD1. The V segment lost 5 bases and the J segment 4 bases; nucleotides outside the gene matches: 16. The CDR3 sequence is 17 residues long. In nucleotides, the CDR3 is TGTGCCAGCAGTGTAGGCGGGACAGCCAAGCAAATCTATGGCTACACCTTC. Translation: CASSVGGTAKQIYGYTF.

The genes are TRBV10-3 and TRBJ1-2; no clear D gene. The CDR3 is 13 amino acids. Per the germline V gene, CDR1 is ENHRY and CDR2 is SYGVKD. V lost 3 bases, J lost 7 bases, and 12 bases lay in between. The CDR3 reads CAISDEGLSGYTF. CDR3 nucleotide sequence: TGTGCCATCAGTGACGAAGGACTCAGTGGCTACACCTTC.

This clonotype was seen a few times. V is TRBV11-3 and J is TRBJ1-2; D might be TRBD1 (5 bases). The CDR3 sequence is 14 residues long. V was trimmed by 3 bases and J by 7 bases, leaving 15 bases between them. In germline, CDR1 is SGHNT, CDR2 YENEEA. The DNA for the CDR3 is TGTGCCAGCAGCTTTCATGTCGGGGGTGGTGGCTACACCTTC. Translation: CASSFHVGGGGYTF.

The genes are TRBV7-2 and TRBJ2-7; D is uncertain. Per the germline V gene, CDR1 is SGHTA and CDR2 is FQGNSA. This CDR3 is built from 15 residues. Trimming pared 0 bases from V and 0 bases from J, leaving 9 bases between. CDR3 coding DNA: TGTGCCAGCAGCTTAGCGGGGTCGAACTCCTACGAGCAGTACTTC. Amino acids: CASSLAGSNSYEQYF.

V usage is TRBV15 and J usage is TRBJ1-2; 8 bases align to TRBD1. V was clipped by 3 bases and J by 9 bases; unmatched bases: 3. This CDR3 contains 12 residues. Germline loops: CDR1 LNHNV, CDR2 YYDKDF (reference sequence). The CDR3 DNA is TGTGCCACCAGCAGGGACAGGGCTAGCTACACCTTC. It is translated as CATSRDRASYTF.

This clonotype came up a few times. The chain links TRBV7-2 to TRBJ2-5, with a weak D call TRBD1 (6 bases). Germline values: CDR1 SGHTA, CDR2 FQGNSA. The CDR3 is made up of 14 amino acids. Trimming took off 5 bases at V and 2 bases at J, with 12 bases between the two ends. This CDR3 reads CASSTYRVQETQYF. CDR3 nucleotides: TGTGCCAGCAGCACCTACAGGGTGCAAGAGACCCAGTACTTC.

Only a few counts were recorded for this clonotype. The chain joins TRBV7-9 to TRBJ1-4; 9 bases are shared with TRBD1. This CDR3 spans 18 amino acids. The germline CDR1 and CDR2 sequences are SEHNR and FQNEAQ (reference sequence). After removal of 0 bases from V and 1 base from J, the junction contained 6 bases not matched to a gene. CDR3 in DNA: TGTGCCAGCAGCTTAGCTCGCGGGACAGGGATAACTAATGAAAAACTGTTTTTT. Translating gives CASSLARGTGITNEKLFF. Looking up the rest from reference TRBV7-9 and TRBJ1-4 gives the full variable domain: DTGVSQNPRHKITKRGQNVTFRCDPISEHNRLYWYRQTLGQGPEFLTYFQNEAQLEKSRLLSDRFSAERPKGSFSTLEIQRTEQGDSAMYLCASSLARGTGITNEKLFFGSGTQLSVL.

This clonotype was counted ten times or more. This sequence joins TRBV12-3 or TRBV12-4 and TRBJ2-7, with 7 positions matching TRBD2. The CDR3 runs 16 residues. The V gene end was trimmed by 1 base and the J gene end by 3 bases; junction bases not matched to a gene: 9. CDR3 DNA: TGTGCCAGCAGTTTAGGAGGCGGGGGAACTGTCTACGAGCAGTACTTC. This gives the protein CASSLGGGGTVYEQYF.

This clonotype appeared a few times. The rearrangement uses TRBV28 and TRBJ2-5, with 8 positions matching TRBD2. The V and J ends lost 7 bases and 4 bases, in that order; junction bases with no gene match: 8. The CDR3 is made up of 14 amino acids. Germline values: CDR1 MDHEN, CDR2 SYDVKM. CDR3 sequence reads: CASTPGLAGETQYF. DNA for the CDR3: TGTGCCAGCACCCCTGGACTAGCAGGAGAGACCCAGTACTTC.

The chain links TRBV5-1 to TRBJ1-2; maybe TRBD1 (5 bases). This CDR3 is built from 13 residues. Trimming removed 5 bases from V and 0 bases from J, with 8 bases in between. CDR1 and CDR2 (germline): SGHRS, YFSETQ. The CDR3 reads CASRQGANYGYTF. The DNA for the CDR3 is TGCGCCAGCAGGCAGGGTGCTAACTATGGCTACACCTTC.

This clonotype was seen at least ten times. V is TRBV20-1 and J is TRBJ2-6; no firm D call. Germline V CDR1 and CDR2: DFQATT, SNEGSKA (reference sequence). The V end was cut by 3 bases, the J end by 1 base, with 1 base between. The CDR3 contains 12 residues. The CDR3 region is CSARSGANVLTF. In DNA, the CDR3 is TGCAGTGCTAGGTCTGGGGCCAACGTCCTGACTTTC.

This clonotype showed up many times. J is TRBJ2-7 and V is TRBV3-1; the D gene is possibly TRBD1 (6 bases). Trimming cost V 1 base and J 6 bases, with 13 bases left between them. Per the germline V gene, CDR1 is LGHDT and CDR2 is YNNKEL (reference sequence). The CDR3 sequence is 14 residues long. The CDR3 bases are TGTGCCAGCAGCCAAGGTCAGGGGCGAAGCGAGCAGTACTTC. The encoded protein is CASSQGQGRSEQYF.

This clonotype was counted a few times. The CDR3 spells CSAPTKFYNSPLHF. The CDR3 nucleotides read TGCAGTGCTCCCACCAAATTTTATAATTCACCCCTCCACTTT. This chain uses TRBV20-1 with TRBJ1-6, with D unclear. The V and J ends lost 5 bases and 4 bases respectively, with 12 bases between them. In germline, CDR1 is DFQATT, CDR2 SNEGSKA (reference sequence). The CDR3 contains 14 residues.

This clonotype came up many times. The chain combines TRBV20-1 with TRBJ2-1, with 7 bases matching TRBD1. CDR3 length equals 14 residues. Trimming at V came to 6 bases and at J to 7 bases, leaving 12 bases not matched to a gene. Germline V gene lookup returns CDR1 DFQATT and CDR2 SNEGSKA (reference sequence). This CDR3 is CSANSEGARNEQFF. Written as DNA, the CDR3 is TGCAGTGCCAACAGCGAGGGGGCGCGTAATGAGCAGTTCTTC.